There are many counts of the clone carrying this TCR beta chain. The antigen is undetermined. These data belong to a study of T-cell reconstitution after alpha-beta-depleted transplantation in children. V shed 6 bases and J shed 0 bases, with 15 bases lying between them. The CDR3 runs to 15 residues. The library targeted TCRbeta and was prepared with unique molecular identifiers. One entry per CDR3 protein, called by TCRdb with MiXCR from the PCR reads. The sample records around 100,000 distinct CDR3 sequences, around a tenth being singletons. General observations from the study: At day 60, the high TCRbeta diversity found in some patients originated from recipient T cells and thymic progenitors that had survived. Newly generated T cells supplied most T-cell counts and diversity one year post-transplant. By about two months after transplant, alpha-beta T cells reportedly arose from several hundred graft clones that had expanded.

The starting material was PBMCs, obtained before TCRalphabeta/CD19-depleted stem cell transplant. This sequence was found in a boy younger than 10 with acute lymphoblastic leukemia, due to receive a stem cell transplant. The chain recombines TRBV12-3 or TRBV12-4 with TRBJ2-7; D is perhaps TRBD1 (6 bases). CDR3 sequence (DNA): TGTGCCAGCAGCCCTGGGCCGACAGGCTCCTACGAGCAGTACTTC. Translation gives CASSPGPTGSYEQYF.